This is a list of T cell receptor beta chains from one sample in a study of CD8 T cells in ankylosing spondylitis. TCRdb reanalysed the 5' RACE reads using MiXCR and keeps one entry per CDR3 protein. The sample shows some 840,000 distinct CDR3 sequences, about 11% of them seen only once. Input material: blood, either unsorted or a sorted T cell fraction (not recorded which). The receptors here all came from a male donor with ankylosing spondylitis. The CDR3 runs from the conserved cysteine through the conserved F or W. Fields, in order: clone size, J gene, D gene, V gene, CDR3 DNA, CDR3 protein. D genes are given only for firm matches. Not every row has a clone size; where given, it reads once, few, many or a size class.

clone_size: few; j_call: TRBJ1-5; d_call: NA; v_call: TRBV7-9; cdr3_nt: TGTGCCAGCAGCTTAGGGGAGACTCAGCCCCAGCATTTT; cdr3_aa: CASSLGETQPQHF
clone_size: few; j_call: TRBJ1-1; d_call: NA; v_call: TRBV10-3; cdr3_nt: TGTGCCATCAGTGAGATGACAGGTCGTGAAGCTTTCTTT; cdr3_aa: CAISEMTGREAFF
clone_size: NA; j_call: TRBJ1-2; d_call: NA; v_call: TRBV5-1; cdr3_nt: TGCGCCAGCAGCTTGGAACAAGGGGTAGATGGCTACACCTTC; cdr3_aa: CASSLEQGVDGYTF
clone_size: NA; j_call: TRBJ2-7; d_call: TRBD1; v_call: TRBV7-2; cdr3_nt: TGTGCCAGCAGCATCGGGACAGGCATCTACGAGCAGTACTTC; cdr3_aa: CASSIGTGIYEQYF
clone_size: many; j_call: TRBJ2-1; d_call: TRBD2; v_call: TRBV18; cdr3_nt: TGTGCCAGCAGCCCCGGACTAGCGGGGAATGAGCAGTTCTTC; cdr3_aa: CASSPGLAGNEQFF
clone_size: few; j_call: TRBJ2-1; d_call: TRBD2; v_call: TRBV20-1; cdr3_nt: TGCAGTGCTAGCGTCGGAGGAGCGGGACTCTACAATGAGCAGTTCTTC; cdr3_aa: CSASVGGAGLYNEQFF
clone_size: few; j_call: TRBJ2-3; d_call: TRBD2; v_call: TRBV7-8; cdr3_nt: TGTGCCAGCAGCCCCCCTGGGCTAGCGGGAAGCACAGATACGCAGTATTTT; cdr3_aa: CASSPPGLAGSTDTQYF
clone_size: few; j_call: TRBJ1-4; d_call: NA; v_call: TRBV20-1; cdr3_nt: TGCAGTGCTTTGGGACGGCAAGAAAAACTGTTTTTT; cdr3_aa: CSALGRQEKLFF
clone_size: many; j_call: TRBJ1-3; d_call: NA; v_call: TRBV10-3; cdr3_nt: TGTGCCACCTGGTCCAACACCATATATTTT; cdr3_aa: CATWSNTIYF
clone_size: few; j_call: TRBJ1-2; d_call: TRBD1; v_call: TRBV10-3; cdr3_nt: TGTGCCATCACCTTGGACAGGGAAACTGGCTACACCTTC; cdr3_aa: CAITLDRETGYTF
clone_size: few; j_call: TRBJ2-3; d_call: NA; v_call: TRBV7-2; cdr3_nt: TGTGCCAGCAGCTTAAGGCCTAGCGCAGATACGCAGTATTTT; cdr3_aa: CASSLRPSADTQYF
clone_size: many; j_call: TRBJ2-4; d_call: NA; v_call: TRBV29-1; cdr3_nt: TGCAGCGTTGACGGTGCCAAAAACATTCAGTACTTC; cdr3_aa: CSVDGAKNIQYF
clone_size: few; j_call: TRBJ1-4; d_call: TRBD1; v_call: TRBV30; cdr3_nt: TGTGCCTGGAGAATGGACAGGGAGACTAATGAAAAACTGTTTTTT; cdr3_aa: CAWRMDRETNEKLFF
clone_size: NA; j_call: TRBJ1-1; d_call: NA; v_call: TRBV11-1; cdr3_nt: TGTGCCAGCAGCTTAGGGGTCCGTCCTGAAGCTTTCTTT; cdr3_aa: CASSLGVRPEAFF
clone_size: few; j_call: TRBJ2-6; d_call: NA; v_call: TRBV18; cdr3_nt: TGTGCCAGCTCAGCCATGGGCTCTGGGGCCAACGTCCTGACTTTC; cdr3_aa: CASSAMGSGANVLTF
clone_size: few; j_call: TRBJ1-1; d_call: NA; v_call: TRBV20-1; cdr3_nt: TGCCACGGGGGTAGGGTCACTGAAGCTTTCTTT; cdr3_aa: CHGGRVTEAFF
clone_size: many; j_call: TRBJ1-2; d_call: TRBD1; v_call: TRBV5-1; cdr3_nt: TGCGCCAGCAGCTTGGAAACAGGGGGCAACTATGGCTACACCTTC; cdr3_aa: CASSLETGGNYGYTF
clone_size: few; j_call: TRBJ2-3; d_call: TRBD2; v_call: TRBV7-3; cdr3_nt: TGTGCCAGCAGCTTAATGGGTAGCGGGGGATATGGCACAGATACGCAGTATTTT; cdr3_aa: CASSLMGSGGYGTDTQYF
clone_size: NA; j_call: TRBJ2-3; d_call: NA; v_call: TRBV7-2; cdr3_nt: TGTGCCAGCAGCTATCTGGCGGGGTCCGCGGATACGCAGTATTTT; cdr3_aa: CASSYLAGSADTQYF
clone_size: few; j_call: TRBJ2-2; d_call: NA; v_call: TRBV9; cdr3_nt: TGTGCCAGCAGCTCGGACAGTACGGCCGGGGAGCTGTTTTTT; cdr3_aa: CASSSDSTAGELFF
clone_size: NA; j_call: TRBJ1-2; d_call: TRBD1; v_call: TRBV10-3; cdr3_nt: TGTGCCATAAGATCAGACAGGGGATATGGCTACACCTTC; cdr3_aa: CAIRSDRGYGYTF
clone_size: many; j_call: TRBJ1-1; d_call: NA; v_call: TRBV29-1; cdr3_nt: TGCAGCGTTGAAGGCGGACGGACGAACACTGAAGCTTTCTTT; cdr3_aa: CSVEGGRTNTEAFF
clone_size: NA; j_call: TRBJ2-1; d_call: NA; v_call: TRBV5-6; cdr3_nt: TGTGCCAGCAGCTTGGCCCCGGGCGCCTCTGGGTTCTTC; cdr3_aa: CASSLAPGASGFF
clone_size: few; j_call: TRBJ2-2; d_call: NA; v_call: TRBV9; cdr3_nt: TGTGCCTCGGGGACCTACACCGGGGAGCTGTTTTTT; cdr3_aa: CASGTYTGELFF
clone_size: many; j_call: TRBJ1-1; d_call: NA; v_call: TRBV4-2; cdr3_nt: TGTGCCAGCAGCCCTAGACGGAAGGGTGAAGCTTTCTTT; cdr3_aa: CASSPRRKGEAFF
clone_size: many; j_call: TRBJ2-4; d_call: NA; v_call: TRBV29-1; cdr3_nt: TGCAGCGTTGGGGGTAGCGTTGAAGCCAAAAACATTCAGTACTTC; cdr3_aa: CSVGGSVEAKNIQYF
clone_size: few; j_call: TRBJ2-1; d_call: NA; v_call: TRBV5-1; cdr3_nt: TGCGCCAGCAGCTTGGAACCTTCGGCTGAGCAGTTCTTC; cdr3_aa: CASSLEPSAEQFF
clone_size: NA; j_call: TRBJ2-7; d_call: NA; v_call: TRBV28; cdr3_nt: TGTGCCAGCAGCCCAATGAAGGACATCGGCTACGAGCAGTACTTC; cdr3_aa: CASSPMKDIGYEQYF
clone_size: many; j_call: TRBJ1-1; d_call: NA; v_call: TRBV12-3/TRBV12-4; cdr3_nt: TGTGCCAGCACTCTCGGTACGAGCGGGACTGAAGCTTTCTTT; cdr3_aa: CASTLGTSGTEAFF
clone_size: few; j_call: TRBJ2-2; d_call: NA; v_call: TRBV5-1; cdr3_nt: TGCGCCAGCAGCTTGGAGGGGTATAGGAACACCGGGGAGCTGTTTTTT; cdr3_aa: CASSLEGYRNTGELFF
clone_size: many; j_call: TRBJ1-2; d_call: NA; v_call: TRBV5-1; cdr3_nt: TGCGCCAGCAGCTTGAACGTTAACTATGGCTACACCTTC; cdr3_aa: CASSLNVNYGYTF
clone_size: few; j_call: TRBJ1-2; d_call: TRBD1; v_call: TRBV9; cdr3_nt: TGTGCCAGCAGCTTACAGGGGGCCGGTGGTGGCTACACCTTC; cdr3_aa: CASSLQGAGGGYTF
clone_size: few; j_call: TRBJ2-1; d_call: TRBD2; v_call: TRBV7-2; cdr3_nt: TGTGCCAGCAGCTCCCCTAGCGGGAGGGCCCAGTTCTTC; cdr3_aa: CASSSPSGRAQFF